The sample holds a few counts of the clone carrying this T cell receptor (beta chain). Its antigen remains unidentified. This sample was included in a study of cytomegalovirus exposure and HLA in healthy donors. Study observations and caveats: Cytomegalovirus status, reportedly, was diagnosed with high specificity and sensitivity by the classifier. In a later analysis, an Asian-associated ancestry cluster reportedly showed fewer N-insertions than the 666-donor mean. Previously analyzed data showed that most TCR beta V segments were productive at a frequency of about 87% or about 30%.

Primers: 60 Vbeta forward and 13 Jbeta reverse. Assay used: immunoSEQ multiplex PCR; TCRdb lists only in-frame clones, some missing. The sample lists some 150,000 clones, around 82% occurring once. Germline loops: CDR1 MGHRA, CDR2 YSYEKL. This CDR3 has 12 amino acids. This receptor was obtained from a man in his late teens or twenties in good health and CMV-seropositive. The V call is TRBV4-1, the J call TRBJ2-5, with D maybe TRBD1 (6 bases). The DNA end lines up better with TRBJ2-7; the J call may be wrong. What was sequenced was PBMCs. CDR3 DNA sequence: TGCGCCAGCAGCCAAGAGGACAGCGAGCAGTACTTC. Its protein product is CASSQEDSEQYF.